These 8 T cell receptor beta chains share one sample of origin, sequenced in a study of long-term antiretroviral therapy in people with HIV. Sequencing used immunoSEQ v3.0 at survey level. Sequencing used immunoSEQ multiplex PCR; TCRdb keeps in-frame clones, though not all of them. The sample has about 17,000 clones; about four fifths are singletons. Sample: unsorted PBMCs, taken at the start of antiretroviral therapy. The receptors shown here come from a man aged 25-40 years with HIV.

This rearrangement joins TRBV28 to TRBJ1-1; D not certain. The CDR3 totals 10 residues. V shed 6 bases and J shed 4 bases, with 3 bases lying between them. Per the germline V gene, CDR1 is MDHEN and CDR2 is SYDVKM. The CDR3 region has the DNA TGTGCCAGCAGATCCACTGAAGCTTTCTTT. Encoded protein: CASRSTEAFF.

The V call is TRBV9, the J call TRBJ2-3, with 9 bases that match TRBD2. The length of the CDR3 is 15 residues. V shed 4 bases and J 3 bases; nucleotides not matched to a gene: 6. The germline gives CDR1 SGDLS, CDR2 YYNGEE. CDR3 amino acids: CASSFSGGGTDTQYF. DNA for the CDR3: TGTGCCAGCAGCTTTAGCGGGGGTGGGACAGATACGCAGTATTTT.

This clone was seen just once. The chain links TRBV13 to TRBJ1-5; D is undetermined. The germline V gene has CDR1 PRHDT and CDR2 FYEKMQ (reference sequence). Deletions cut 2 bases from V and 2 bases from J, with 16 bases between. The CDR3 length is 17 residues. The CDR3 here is CASSLSQRVSGNQPQHF. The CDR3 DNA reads TGTGCCAGCAGCTTATCTCAGAGGGTTTCCGGCAATCAGCCCCAGCATTTT.

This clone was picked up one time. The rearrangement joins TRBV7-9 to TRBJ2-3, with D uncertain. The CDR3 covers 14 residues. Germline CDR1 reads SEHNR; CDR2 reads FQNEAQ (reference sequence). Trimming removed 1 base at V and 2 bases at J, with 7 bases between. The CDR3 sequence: CASSLDYPTDTQYF. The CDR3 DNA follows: TGTGCCAGCAGCTTAGATTATCCCACAGATACGCAGTATTTT.

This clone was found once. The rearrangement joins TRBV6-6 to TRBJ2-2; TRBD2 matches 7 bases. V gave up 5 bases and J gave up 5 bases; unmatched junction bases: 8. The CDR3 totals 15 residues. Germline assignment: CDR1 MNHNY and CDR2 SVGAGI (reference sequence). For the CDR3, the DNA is TGTGCCAGCAGTCTCGACAGCGGGGTTACCGGGGAGCTGTTTTTT. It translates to CASSLDSGVTGELFF.

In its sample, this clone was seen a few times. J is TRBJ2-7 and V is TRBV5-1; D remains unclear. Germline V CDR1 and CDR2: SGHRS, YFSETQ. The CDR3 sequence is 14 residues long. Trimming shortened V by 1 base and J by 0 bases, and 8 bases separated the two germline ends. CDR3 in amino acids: CASSLSENSYEQYF. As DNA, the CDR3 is TGCGCCAGCAGCTTGTCGGAAAACTCCTACGAGCAGTACTTC.

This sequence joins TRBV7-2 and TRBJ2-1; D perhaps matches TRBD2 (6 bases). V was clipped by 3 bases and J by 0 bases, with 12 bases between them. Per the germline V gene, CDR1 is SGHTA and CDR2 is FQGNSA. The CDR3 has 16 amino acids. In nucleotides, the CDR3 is TGTGCCAGCAGCTTTAGGCGGGGCAGCTCCTACAATGAGCAGTTCTTC. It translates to CASSFRRGSSYNEQFF.

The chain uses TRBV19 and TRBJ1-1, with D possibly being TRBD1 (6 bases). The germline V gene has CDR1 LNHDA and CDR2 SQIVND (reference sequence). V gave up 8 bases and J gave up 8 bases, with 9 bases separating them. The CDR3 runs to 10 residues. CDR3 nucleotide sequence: TGTGCCAGTGCGGGACACGAAGCTTTCTTT. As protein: CASAGHEAFF.